The sequence of this T cell receptor (beta chain) was determined in a study of cytomegalovirus exposure and HLA in healthy donors. The CDR3 totals 11 residues. Germline V gene lookup returns CDR1 MDHEN and CDR2 SYDVKM. V lost 4 bases and J lost 8, with 5 bases in between. Details on this clone: Its antigen is undetermined.

Findings and caveats of the study: It is likely that the observed cluster of highly shared sequence variants was a sequencing artifact.

Primers for the PCR totalled 60 Vbeta and 13 Jbeta. Method: immunoSEQ multiplex PCR; TCRdb's copy keeps in-frame clones and lacks some. The table has around 210,000 clones, roughly 84% seen once. Material for sequencing was PBMCs. The TCR comes from a man aged 45-65 years in good health and CMV-seronegative. V is TRBV28 and J is TRBJ1-4; D is ambiguous. CDR3 loop: CASSSQEKLFF. The CDR3, as DNA: TGTGCCAGCAGTTCCCAGGAAAAACTGTTTTTT.